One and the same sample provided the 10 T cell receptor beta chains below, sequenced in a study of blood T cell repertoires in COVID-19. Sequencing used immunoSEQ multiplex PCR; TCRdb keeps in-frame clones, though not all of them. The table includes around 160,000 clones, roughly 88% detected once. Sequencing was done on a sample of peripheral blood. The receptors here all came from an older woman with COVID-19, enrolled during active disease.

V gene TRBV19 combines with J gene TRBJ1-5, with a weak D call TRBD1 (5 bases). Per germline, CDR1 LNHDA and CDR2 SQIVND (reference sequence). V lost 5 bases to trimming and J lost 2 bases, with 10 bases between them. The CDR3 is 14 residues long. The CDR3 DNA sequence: TGTGCCAGTAGTCGCGGGGCGGGCAATCAGCCCCAGCATTTT. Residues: CASSRGAGNQPQHF.

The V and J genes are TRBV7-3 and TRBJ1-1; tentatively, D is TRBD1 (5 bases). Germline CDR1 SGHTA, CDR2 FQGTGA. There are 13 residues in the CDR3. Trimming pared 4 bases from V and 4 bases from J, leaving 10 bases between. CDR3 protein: CASSYGGATEAFF. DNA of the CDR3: TGTGCCAGCAGCTATGGTGGGGCCACTGAAGCTTTCTTT.

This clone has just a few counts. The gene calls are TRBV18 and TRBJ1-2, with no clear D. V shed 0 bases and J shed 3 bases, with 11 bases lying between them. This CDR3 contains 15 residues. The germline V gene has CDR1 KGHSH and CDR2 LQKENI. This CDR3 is CASSPPSGWDYGYTF. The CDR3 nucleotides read TGTGCCAGCTCACCACCGTCGGGTTGGGACTATGGCTACACCTTC. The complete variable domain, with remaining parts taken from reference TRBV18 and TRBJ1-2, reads NAGVMQNPRHLVRRRGQEARLRCSPMKGHSHVYWYRQLPEEGLKFMVYLQKENIIDESGMPKERFSAEFPKEGPSILRIQQVVRGDSAAYFCASSPPSGWDYGYTFGSGTRLTVV.

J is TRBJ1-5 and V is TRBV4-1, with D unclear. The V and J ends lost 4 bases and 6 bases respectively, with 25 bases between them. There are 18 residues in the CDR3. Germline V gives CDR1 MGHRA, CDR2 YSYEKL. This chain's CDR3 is CASSPRVLGRAVPQPQHF. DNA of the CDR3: TGCGCCAGCAGCCCGAGGGTTCTCGGGAGGGCCGTTCCTCAGCCCCAGCATTTT.

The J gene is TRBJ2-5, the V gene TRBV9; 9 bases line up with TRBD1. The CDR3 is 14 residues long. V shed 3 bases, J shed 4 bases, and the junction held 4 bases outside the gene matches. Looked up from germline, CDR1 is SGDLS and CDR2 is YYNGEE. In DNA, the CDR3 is TGTGCCAGCAGCGCGGGGACAGGGCGAGAGACCCAGTACTTC. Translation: CASSAGTGRETQYF.

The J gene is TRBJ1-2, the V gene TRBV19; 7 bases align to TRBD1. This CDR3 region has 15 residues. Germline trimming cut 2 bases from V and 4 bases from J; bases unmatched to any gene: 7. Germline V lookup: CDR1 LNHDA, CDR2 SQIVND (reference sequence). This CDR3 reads CASSITQGTGYGYTF. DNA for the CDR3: TGTGCCAGTAGTATAACACAGGGGACCGGCTATGGCTACACCTTC.

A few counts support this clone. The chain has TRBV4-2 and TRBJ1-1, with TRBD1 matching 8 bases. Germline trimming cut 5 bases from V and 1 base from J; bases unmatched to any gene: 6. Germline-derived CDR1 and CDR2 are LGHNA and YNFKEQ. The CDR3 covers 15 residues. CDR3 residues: CASSKGGQGNTEAFF. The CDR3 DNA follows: TGTGCCAGCAGCAAAGGCGGACAGGGGAACACTGAAGCTTTCTTT.

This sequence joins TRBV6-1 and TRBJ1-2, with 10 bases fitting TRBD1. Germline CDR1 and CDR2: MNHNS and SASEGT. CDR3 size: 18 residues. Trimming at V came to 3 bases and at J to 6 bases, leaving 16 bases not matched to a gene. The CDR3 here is CASSDISGTGVILDGYTF. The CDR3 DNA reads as TGTGCCAGCAGTGACATATCCGGGACAGGGGTGATCCTGGATGGCTACACCTTC.

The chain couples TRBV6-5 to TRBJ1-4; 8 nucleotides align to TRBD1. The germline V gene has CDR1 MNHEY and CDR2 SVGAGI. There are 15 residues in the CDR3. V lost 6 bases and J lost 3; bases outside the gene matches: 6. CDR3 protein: CASRTTTGANEKLFF. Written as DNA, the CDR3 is TGTGCCAGCAGGACAACGACAGGGGCTAATGAAAAACTGTTTTTT.

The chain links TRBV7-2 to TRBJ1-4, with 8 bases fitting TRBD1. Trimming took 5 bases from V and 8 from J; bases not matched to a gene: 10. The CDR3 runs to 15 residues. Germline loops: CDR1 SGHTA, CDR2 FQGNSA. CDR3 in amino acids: CASSINGQGGEKLFF. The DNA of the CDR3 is TGTGCCAGCAGCATTAACGGACAGGGCGGCGAAAAACTGTTTTTT.